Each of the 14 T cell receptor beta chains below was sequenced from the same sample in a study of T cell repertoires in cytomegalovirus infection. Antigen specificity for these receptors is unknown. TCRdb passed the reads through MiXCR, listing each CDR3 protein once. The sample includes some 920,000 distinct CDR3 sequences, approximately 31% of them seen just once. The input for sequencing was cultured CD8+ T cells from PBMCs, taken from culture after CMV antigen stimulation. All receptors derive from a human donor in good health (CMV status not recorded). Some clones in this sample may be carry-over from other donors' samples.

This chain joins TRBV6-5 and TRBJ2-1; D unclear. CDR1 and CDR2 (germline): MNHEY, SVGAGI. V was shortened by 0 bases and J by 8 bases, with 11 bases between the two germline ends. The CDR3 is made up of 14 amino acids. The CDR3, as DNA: TGTGCCAGCAGTTACTCGATTGAGGTCGATGAGCAGTTCTTC. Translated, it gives CASSYSIEVDEQFF.

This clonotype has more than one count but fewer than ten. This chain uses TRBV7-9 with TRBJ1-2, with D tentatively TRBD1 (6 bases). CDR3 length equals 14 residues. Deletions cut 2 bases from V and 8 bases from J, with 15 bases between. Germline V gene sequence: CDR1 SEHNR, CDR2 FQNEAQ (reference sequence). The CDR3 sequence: CASSLNPYRDGYTF. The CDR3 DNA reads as TGTGCCAGCAGCTTAAATCCCTACAGGGACGGCTACACCTTC.

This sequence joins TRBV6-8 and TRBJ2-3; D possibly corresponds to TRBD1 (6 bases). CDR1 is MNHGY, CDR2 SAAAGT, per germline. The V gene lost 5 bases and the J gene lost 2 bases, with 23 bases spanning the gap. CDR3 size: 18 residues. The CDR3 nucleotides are TGTGCCAGCAGTCCCCTCGTTCATCGGGACACAAACACAGATACGCAGTATTTT. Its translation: CASSPLVHRDTNTDTQYF.

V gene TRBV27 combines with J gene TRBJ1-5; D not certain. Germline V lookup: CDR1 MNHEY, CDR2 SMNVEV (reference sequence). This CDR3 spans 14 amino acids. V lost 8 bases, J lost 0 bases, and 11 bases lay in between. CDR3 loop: CASGGVSSNQPQHF. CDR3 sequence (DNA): TGTGCCAGCGGCGGGGTTTCTAGCAATCAGCCCCAGCATTTT.

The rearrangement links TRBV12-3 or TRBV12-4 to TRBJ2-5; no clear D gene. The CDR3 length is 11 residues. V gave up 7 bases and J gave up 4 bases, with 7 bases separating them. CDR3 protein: CASNHRETQYF. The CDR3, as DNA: TGTGCCAGCAACCACCGAGAGACCCAGTACTTC.

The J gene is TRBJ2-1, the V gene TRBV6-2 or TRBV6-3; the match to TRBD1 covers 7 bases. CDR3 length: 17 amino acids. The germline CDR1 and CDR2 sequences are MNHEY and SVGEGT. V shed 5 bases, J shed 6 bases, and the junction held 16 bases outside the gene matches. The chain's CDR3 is CASSIGDSRSESNEQFF. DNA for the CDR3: TGTGCCAGCAGTATCGGGGACAGCCGTTCTGAGTCCAATGAGCAGTTCTTC.

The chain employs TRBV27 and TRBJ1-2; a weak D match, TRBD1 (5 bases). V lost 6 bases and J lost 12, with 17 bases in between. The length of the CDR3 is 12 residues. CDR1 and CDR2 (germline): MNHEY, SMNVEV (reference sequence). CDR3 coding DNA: TGTGCCAGCAGCCGGGACCGGTTTAGCCACACCTTC. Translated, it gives CASSRDRFSHTF.

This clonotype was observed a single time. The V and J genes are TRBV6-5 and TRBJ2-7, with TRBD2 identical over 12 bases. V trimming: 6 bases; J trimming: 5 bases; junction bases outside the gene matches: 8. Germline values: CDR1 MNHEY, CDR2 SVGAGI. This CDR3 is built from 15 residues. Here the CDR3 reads CASSTGLAGFHEQYF. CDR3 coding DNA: TGTGCCAGCAGCACCGGACTAGCGGGGTTCCACGAGCAGTACTTC.

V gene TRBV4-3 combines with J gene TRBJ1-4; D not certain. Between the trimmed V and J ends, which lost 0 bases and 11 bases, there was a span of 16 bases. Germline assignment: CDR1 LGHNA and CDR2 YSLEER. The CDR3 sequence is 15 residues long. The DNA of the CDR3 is TGCGCCAGCAGCCAAGATCCTACGGGCCAGGATAAACTGTTTTTT. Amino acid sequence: CASSQDPTGQDKLFF.

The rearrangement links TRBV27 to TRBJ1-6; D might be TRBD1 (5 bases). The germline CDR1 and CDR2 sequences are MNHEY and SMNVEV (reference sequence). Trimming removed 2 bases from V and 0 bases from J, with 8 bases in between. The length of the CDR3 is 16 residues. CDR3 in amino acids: CASSLRGFSYNSPLHF. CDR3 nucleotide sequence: TGTGCCAGCAGTTTAAGGGGTTTCTCCTATAATTCACCCCTCCACTTT.

CDR3 sequence reads: CASSFLIGGDYNEQFF. CDR3 sequence (DNA): TGTGCCAGCAGCTTCCTTATAGGGGGGGACTACAATGAGCAGTTCTTC. This chain uses TRBV7-6 with TRBJ2-1, with a tentative D call TRBD2 (7 bases). The CDR3 is 16 residues long. Trimming removed 3 bases from V and 3 bases from J, with 15 bases in between. Germline V gives CDR1 SGHVS, CDR2 FNYEAQ.

This CDR3 reads CATSDPRARRSEQFF. CDR3 coding DNA: TGTGCCACCAGTGATCCCCGGGCCCGCCGATCTGAGCAGTTCTTC. The J gene is TRBJ2-1, the V gene TRBV24-1; D uncertain. Trimming pared 3 bases from V and 9 bases from J, leaving 17 bases between. The CDR3 contains 15 residues. Germline values: CDR1 KGHDR, CDR2 SFDVKD.

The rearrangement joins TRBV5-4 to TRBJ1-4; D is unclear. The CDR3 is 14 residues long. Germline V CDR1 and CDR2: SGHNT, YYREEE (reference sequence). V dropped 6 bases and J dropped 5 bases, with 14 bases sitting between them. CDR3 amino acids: CASNVRGVNEKLFF. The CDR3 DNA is TGTGCCAGCAACGTCCGAGGCGTAAATGAAAAACTGTTTTTT.

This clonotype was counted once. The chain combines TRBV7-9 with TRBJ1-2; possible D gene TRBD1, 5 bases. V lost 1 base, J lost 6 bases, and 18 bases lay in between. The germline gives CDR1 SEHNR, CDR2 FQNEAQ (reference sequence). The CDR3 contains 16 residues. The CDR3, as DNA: TGTGCCAGCAGCTTAGTAGCCTCGCCAGGGCGGGATGGCTACACCTTC. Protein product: CASSLVASPGRDGYTF.